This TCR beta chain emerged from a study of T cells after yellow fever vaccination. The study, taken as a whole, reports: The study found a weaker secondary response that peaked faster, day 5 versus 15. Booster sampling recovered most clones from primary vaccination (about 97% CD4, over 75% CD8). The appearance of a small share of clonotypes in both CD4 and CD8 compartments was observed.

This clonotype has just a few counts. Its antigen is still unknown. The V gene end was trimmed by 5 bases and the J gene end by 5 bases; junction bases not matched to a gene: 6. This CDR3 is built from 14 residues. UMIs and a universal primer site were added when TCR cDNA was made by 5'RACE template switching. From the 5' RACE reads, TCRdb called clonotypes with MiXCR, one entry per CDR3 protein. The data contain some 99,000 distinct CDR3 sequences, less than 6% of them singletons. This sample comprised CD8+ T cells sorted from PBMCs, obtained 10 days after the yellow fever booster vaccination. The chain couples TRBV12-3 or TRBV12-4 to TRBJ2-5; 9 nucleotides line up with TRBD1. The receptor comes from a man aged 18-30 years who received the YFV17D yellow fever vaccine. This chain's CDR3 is CASSGQGSRETQYF. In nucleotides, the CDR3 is TGTGCCAGCAGTGGACAGGGGAGTAGGGAGACCCAGTACTTC.